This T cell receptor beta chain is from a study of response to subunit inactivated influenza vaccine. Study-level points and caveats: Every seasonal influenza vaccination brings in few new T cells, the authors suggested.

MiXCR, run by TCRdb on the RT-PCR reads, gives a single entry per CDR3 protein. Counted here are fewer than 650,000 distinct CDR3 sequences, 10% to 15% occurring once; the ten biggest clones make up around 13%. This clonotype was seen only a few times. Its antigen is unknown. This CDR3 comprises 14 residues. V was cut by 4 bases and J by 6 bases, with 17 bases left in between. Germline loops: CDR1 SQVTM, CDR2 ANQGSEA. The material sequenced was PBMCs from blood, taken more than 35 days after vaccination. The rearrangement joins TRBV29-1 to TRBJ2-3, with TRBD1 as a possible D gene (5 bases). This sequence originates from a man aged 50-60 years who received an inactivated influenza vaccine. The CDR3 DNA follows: TGCAGCGTTGTTTCAGGGCTCGGGCAGGATACGCAGTATTTT. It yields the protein CSVVSGLGQDTQYF.